This T cell receptor beta chain was recorded in a study of blood T cell repertoires in COVID-19. Study details: Italy, Spain and the United States were the sources of the convalescent and acute COVID-19 samples.

Original analysis: Estimated nucleated cell counts came from reference gene primer amplification. Sequencing was performed with immunoSEQ multiplex PCR; in TCRdb, only in-frame clones are kept and a portion is missing. V, J and clone size reflect that table, while D and trimming were determined from the DNA. Among over 65,000 clones listed, approximately 86% were seen once. V gave up 6 bases and J gave up 6 bases, with 24 bases separating them. The CDR3 runs to 16 residues. CDR1 SGHTA and CDR2 FQGNSA come from the germline V gene. The sample was peripheral blood. This sequence originates from a man at least 80 years old with active COVID-19. The chain is built from TRBV7-2 and TRBJ2-7, with TRBD1 as a possible D gene (5 bases). The CDR3 sequence: CASSPGPAGWSSEQYF. The CDR3 nucleotides are TGTGCCAGCAGTCCCGGTCCCGCAGGGTGGTCCAGCGAGCAGTACTTC.